The next 7 T cell receptor beta chains were all read from a single sample in a study of Graves' ophthalmopathy and Graves' hyperthyroidism. RNA transcripts yielded amplified TCR beta CDR3 regions. Second-round multiplex PCR came after first-round RT-PCR with HTBI primers. TCRdb re-derived calls from the multiplex PCR reads in MiXCR, one entry per CDR3 protein. The data show about 500,000 distinct CDR3 sequences, approximately 35% seen once. Specimen: peripheral blood or thyroid tissue (not recorded which). The receptors shown here come from an adult man with Graves' hyperthyroidism.

This clonotype was observed at least ten times. The rearrangement uses TRBV5-5 and TRBJ1-2; D might be TRBD1 (5 bases). Germline V gene data show CDR1 as SGHKS and CDR2 as YYEKEE (reference sequence). Trimming shortened V by 0 bases and J by 6 bases, and 12 bases separated the two germline ends. The CDR3 runs to 14 residues. CDR3 DNA: TGTGCCAGCAGCTTGGAGCCTCAGGGCGATGGCTACACCTTC. It yields the protein CASSLEPQGDGYTF.

As to this clonotype: Sequence at one end of the junction differs from germline and may be a read error. The rearrangement links TRBV5-1 to TRBJ2-3; TRBD2 agrees at 9 bases. Germline V gene sequence: CDR1 SGHRS, CDR2 YFSETQ. CDR3 length: 13 amino acids. The CDR3 DNA is TGTGCCAGCAGCCCCGGAGCGGGAGGCACGCAGTATTTT. Translated, it gives CASSPGAGGTQYF.

This clonotype has ten or more counts. The chain links TRBV27 to TRBJ2-5; 8 bases map to TRBD2. V was clipped by 7 bases and J by 4 bases; unmatched bases: 8. This CDR3 spans 14 amino acids. CDR1 and CDR2 (germline): MNHEY, SMNVEV (reference sequence). CDR3 sequence (DNA): TGTGCCAGCACCCCTAACGGGGGGGTAGAGACCCAGTACTTC. Translating it yields CASTPNGGVETQYF.

This clonotype was observed a single time. V is TRBV7-9 and J is TRBJ2-3; TRBD2 aligns across 9 bases. The CDR3 runs 16 residues. Per germline, CDR1 SEHNR and CDR2 FQNEAQ (reference sequence). Trimming cost V 5 bases and J 0 bases; bases outside gene matches: 6. CDR3 coding DNA: TGTGCCAGCAGCATCGGGACTAGCACTAGCACAGATACGCAGTATTTT. As protein: CASSIGTSTSTDTQYF.

The table lists this clonotype with many counts. CDR3 in amino acids: CASRVTSGRAGELFF. Written as DNA, the CDR3 is TGTGCCAGCAGAGTAACTAGCGGGAGGGCCGGGGAGCTGTTTTTT. The chain recombines TRBV7-6 with TRBJ2-2, with 13 bases identical to TRBD2. The ends lost 6 bases at V and 6 bases at J; junction bases unmatched: 4. This CDR3 has 15 residues. Per the germline V gene, CDR1 is SGHVS and CDR2 is FNYEAQ.

This clonotype was observed at least ten times. The chain combines TRBV7-2 with TRBJ1-5, with D unclear. From germline, CDR1 is SGHTA and CDR2 FQGNSA. V lost 0 bases to trimming and J lost 16 bases, with 16 bases between them. The CDR3 consists of 13 residues. The CDR3 loop reads CASSLALGEACHF. In DNA form, the CDR3 reads TGTGCCAGCAGCTTAGCGCTCGGGGAGGCATGTCATTTT.

This chain uses TRBV11-2 with TRBJ2-2; 7 nucleotides match TRBD1. Germline trimming cut 4 bases from V and 6 bases from J; bases unmatched to any gene: 5. Germline lookup yields CDR1 SGHAT and CDR2 FQNNGV. This CDR3 is 14 amino acids long. The CDR3 protein is CASSSDRAAGELFF. The CDR3 nucleotides read TGTGCCAGCAGCTCCGACAGGGCGGCCGGGGAGCTGTTTTTT.